A selection of T cell receptor beta chains follows, all from one sample in a study of OX40 agonist ivuxolimab in advanced cancers. TCRdb's copy holds only in-frame clones and misses some; the assay was immunoSEQ multiplex PCR. Here the sample spans about 76,000 clones, 70% to 90% being singletons. This specimen consisted of CD4+ or CD8+ T cells sorted from blood, obtained in a trial of the OX40 agonist ivuxolimab. All receptors derive from an adult with an advanced solid tumor such as melanoma, head and neck, liver or kidney cancer. The CDR3 runs from the conserved cysteine through the conserved F or W. A D gene is named only where the DNA matches it firmly. Size is omitted from some rows. Given values are once, few, many or a class for expanded clones.

clone_size,d_call,v_call,j_call,cdr3_aa,cdr3_nt
NA,NA,TRBV5-1,TRBJ1-1,CASSLDRVTEAFF,TGCGCCAGCAGCTTGGACAGGGTTACTGAAGCTTTCTTT
NA,TRBD2,TRBV30,TRBJ2-1,CAWGRREPSYNEQFF,TGTGCCTGGGGTAGGCGGGAGCCCTCCTACAATGAGCAGTTCTTC
NA,NA,TRBV7-9,TRBJ2-5,CASSYLRAVKETQYF,TGTGCCAGCAGCTACCTACGGGCAGTCAAAGAGACCCAGTACTTC
NA,TRBD2,TRBV5-1,TRBJ2-5,CASSWDLAGVGTQYF,TGCGCCAGCAGCTGGGACCTAGCGGGAGTGGGGACCCAGTACTTC
NA,TRBD2,TRBV6-1,TRBJ2-1,CASSEARTSGSDEQFF,TGTGCCAGCAGTGAAGCAAGGACTAGCGGGAGCGATGAGCAGTTCTTC
few,TRBD2,TRBV2,TRBJ2-1,CASSDLQGGVNEQFF,TGTGCCAGCAGTGATCTTCAGGGAGGGGTCAATGAGCAGTTCTTC
NA,NA,TRBV6-6,TRBJ2-7,CASSPSLVSTYEQYF,TGTGCCAGCAGTCCGTCCCTAGTCTCTACCTACGAGCAGTACTTC
NA,NA,TRBV6-1,TRBJ2-7,CASSELAGEQYF,TGTGCCAGCAGTGAACTAGCAGGTGAGCAGTACTTC
NA,NA,TRBV13,TRBJ2-7,CASSLGGVYEQYF,TGTGCCAGCAGCTTAGGCGGCGTCTACGAGCAGTACTTC
NA,NA,TRBV5-6,TRBJ1-1,CASSLNTEAFF,TGTGCCAGCAGCTTGAACACTGAAGCTTTCTTT
NA,NA,TRBV30,TRBJ2-7,CAWSRLSYEQYF,TGTGCCTGGAGTCGCCTTTCCTACGAGCAGTACTTC
NA,NA,TRBV6-1,TRBJ2-7,CASSAIPHYEQYF,TGTGCCAGCAGTGCCATTCCCCATTACGAGCAGTACTTC
once,NA,TRBV7-9,TRBJ2-7,CASSLGGGEKGYEQYF,TGTGCCAGCAGCTTAGGAGGGGGAGAGAAGGGCTACGAGCAGTACTTC
NA,NA,TRBV19,TRBJ2-3,CASSPRAQTDTQYF,TGTGCCAGTAGTCCTCGGGCCCAGACAGATACGCAGTATTTT
once,TRBD2,TRBV6-1,TRBJ2-1,CASSELAGVLNEQFF,TGTGCCAGCAGTGAACTGGCGGGAGTTCTCAATGAGCAGTTCTTC
NA,NA,TRBV18,TRBJ2-1,CASSPLSSEKQFF,TGTGCCAGCTCACCACTCTCTAGCGAGAAGCAGTTCTTC
NA,NA,TRBV11-3,TRBJ2-3,CASTPRFGEHTDTQYF,TGTGCCAGCACCCCTAGGTTCGGGGAACACACAGATACGCAGTATTTT
few,NA,TRBV19,TRBJ1-2,CASSTYRDEVGYTF,TGTGCCAGTAGTACATACAGGGACGAGGTTGGCTACACCTTC
NA,TRBD1,TRBV5-6,TRBJ1-4,CASSSPFQGDEKLFF,TGTGCCAGCAGCTCGCCCTTCCAGGGGGATGAAAAACTGTTTTTT
few,TRBD2,TRBV6-5,TRBJ2-1,CASRSLAAYNEQFF,TGTGCCAGCAGGTCGCTAGCGGCCTACAATGAGCAGTTCTTC
NA,NA,TRBV9,TRBJ1-1,CASSVAGVMNTEAFF,TGTGCCAGCAGCGTAGCGGGGGTCATGAACACTGAAGCTTTCTTT
NA,NA,TRBV13,TRBJ1-4,CASSLLGAGNEKLFF,TGTGCCAGCAGCTTATTGGGGGCGGGTAATGAAAAACTGTTTTTT